This T cell receptor (beta chain) was identified in a study of cytomegalovirus exposure and HLA in healthy donors (dated by TCRdb to 2016 to 2017). A note on the overall study: According to a later analysis, the roughly 120 validation repertoires were produced on the same platform as the 666 repertoires of the first cohort. A separate validation cohort of about 110 different subjects was used in addition to the approximately 700-subject first cohort. To predict cytomegalovirus infection status, the study combined high-throughput TCR immunosequencing, statistical association of individual TCRs with disease status, and machine learning. The study was designed to test whether signatures of past pathogen exposure could be identified by cataloging public T cell receptors. Overall study outcomes, separate from this receptor: The classifier was reported to diagnose cytomegalovirus status with high specificity and sensitivity in both the original cohort and the validation cohort. In vitro tests confirmed that three of the cytomegalovirus-associated TCR beta chains recognize cytomegalovirus antigens. It was suggested by the authors that the approach could potentially be generalized to other disease states and immunological phenotypes. Of the cluster scores, approximately 95% were above 0 in a later analysis, which found that TCRs clustered in the first cohort also tended to co-occur in the roughly 130 validation repertoires. Most TCR sequences were observed very rarely across donors, whereas some public TCRs were present in many individuals. The validation cohort had no HLA typing available for a later analysis, so co-occurrence within that cohort was assessed over all 120 or so repertoires. The study gave a list of 150 to 200 TCR beta chains associated with cytomegalovirus.

Relative to germline, V is missing 1 base and J is missing 3 bases, with 3 bases of the junction outside any gene match. The germline V gene (reference sequence) sets CDR1 to LNHNV and CDR2 to YYDKDF. The CDR3 holds 15 amino acids from the cysteine to the phenylalanine. This entry keeps only the CDR3 DNA: 45 bases, framed from base 1. Notes on this clone: This receptor's antigen is unknown. No quality values exist for individual bases; no much larger clone is one base distant.

The protocol used for the library was the immunoSEQ multiplex PCR assay. The authors' pipeline ran thus. A statistical classification framework was built to diagnose cytomegalovirus status from the catalog of TCR beta chain sequences. TCRdb mirrors the immuneACCESS table, restricted to in-frame sequences. Some clones are absent from its copies; in checked studies, under half trace to an unresolved V gene, and the reason for the others is unknown. V and J calls and clone size are those listed in that table; D and trimming were worked out from the DNA. The sample records fewer than 85,000 clones, 94% of which are singletons. 0.55% to 0.65% of the sample rests with the top ten. Donors formed part of the validation cohort, which comprised approximately 130 subjects and was distinct from the first cohort of under 850 subjects.

The clonotype comes from a woman between 18 and 30 years old in good health and CMV-seronegative. The receptor chain draws on TRBV15 and TRBJ1-3, and TRBD1 matches 7 of the central bases. Sequencing was done on a sample of PBMCs. This receptor carries the CDR3 CATSRVPGGGNTIYF. The nucleotides are TGTGCCACCAGCAGAGTCCCAGGGGGTGGAAACACCATATATTTT.